These 20 T cell receptor beta chains were all obtained from the same sample, sequenced in a study of response to subunit inactivated influenza vaccine. TCRdb processed the RT-PCR reads anew with MiXCR; each CDR3 protein has one entry. The table shows about 780,000 distinct CDR3 sequences, with around 20% occurring only once. This specimen consisted of PBMCs from blood, obtained about 5 days after vaccination. The source of these receptors is a man in his fifties or sixties who received an inactivated influenza vaccine.

This chain links TRBV3-1 with TRBJ2-2; possibly TRBD1 for D (6 bases). CDR1 is LGHDT and CDR2 is YNNKEL in the germline V gene (reference sequence). V was clipped by 2 bases and J by 7 bases, with 11 bases between them. The CDR3 contains 14 residues. The CDR3 DNA reads TGTGCCAGCAGCCAAACAGGGTGGAACGGGGAGCTGTTTTTT. Translation gives CASSQTGWNGELFF. Filled out from reference TRBV3-1 and TRBJ2-2, the complete variable domain reads DTAVSQTPKYLVTQMGNDKSIKCEQNLGHDTMYWYKQDSKKFLKIMFSYNNKELIINETVPNRFSPKSPDKAHLNLHINSLELGDSAVYFCASSQTGWNGELFFGEGSRLTVL.

A few counts support this clonotype. The J gene is TRBJ2-1, the V gene TRBV7-8; 12 positions match TRBD2. The CDR3 sequence is 15 residues long. Losses at the gene ends were 5 bases for V and 8 bases for J; bases not matched to a gene: 7. In germline, CDR1 is SGHVS, CDR2 FQNEAQ. Here the CDR3 DNA reads TGTGCCAGCAGCCGGCTAGCGGGAGGGCCCGATGAGCAGTTCTTC. This gives the protein CASSRLAGGPDEQFF. Filled out from reference TRBV7-8 and TRBJ2-1, the complete variable domain reads GAGVSQSPRYKVAKRGQDVALRCDPISGHVSLFWYQQALGQGPEFLTYFQNEAQLDKSGLPSDRFFAERPEGSVSTLKIQRTQQEDSAVYLCASSRLAGGPDEQFFGPGTRLTVL.

V usage is TRBV7-9 and J usage is TRBJ2-1; the D is unclear. The germline gives CDR1 SEHNR, CDR2 FQNEAQ (reference sequence). V lost 5 bases to trimming and J lost 1 base, with 12 bases between them. The CDR3 loop spans 15 amino acids. The CDR3 nucleotides are TGTGCCAGCAGCCATGACTTCCTATCCTACAATGAGCAGTTCTTC. Its protein is CASSHDFLSYNEQFF.

This clonotype was seen a few times. The chain couples TRBV9 to TRBJ2-3; possibly TRBD2 for D (6 bases). The CDR3 length is 14 residues. CDR1 is SGDLS and CDR2 is YYNGEE in the germline V gene. V was pared by 3 bases and J by 2 bases, with 10 bases between. CDR3 sequence (DNA): TGTGCCAGCAGCGAAGGGGACTTCACAGATACGCAGTATTTT. Translation gives CASSEGDFTDTQYF.

This clonotype has ten or more counts. The gene calls are TRBV10-3 and TRBJ2-7; D gene ambiguous. CDR3 length: 12 amino acids. V was trimmed by 6 bases and J by 6 bases, leaving 12 bases between them. CDR1 and CDR2 (germline): ENHRY, SYGVKD. The CDR3 sequence is CAISFDTSEQYF. The DNA for the CDR3 is TGTGCCATCAGCTTCGACACCTCCGAGCAGTACTTC.

The rearrangement uses TRBV12-3 or TRBV12-4 and TRBJ2-3; no clear D gene. The V end lost 0 bases, the J end lost 0 bases, and 7 bases lay between the germline ends. The CDR3 spans 15 residues. CDR3 sequence (DNA): TGTGCCAGCAGTTTAGCTGCCCTGAGCACAGATACGCAGTATTTT. Translating gives CASSLAALSTDTQYF.

V gene TRBV6-2 or TRBV6-3 combines with J gene TRBJ2-1; no definite D call. The germline gives CDR1 MNHEY, CDR2 SVGEGT. The CDR3 sequence is 17 residues long. V was cut by 6 bases and J by 1 base, with 19 bases left in between. CDR3: CASRMGFLENSYNEQFF. CDR3 bases: TGTGCCAGCAGGATGGGTTTCCTGGAGAATTCCTACAATGAGCAGTTCTTC.

This clonotype has a handful of counts. This chain links TRBV12-3 or TRBV12-4 with TRBJ1-1, with D maybe TRBD1 (5 bases). V gave up 8 bases and J gave up 4 bases, with 17 bases separating them. The CDR3 runs to 14 residues. The CDR3 protein is CASAWGGVTTEAFF. CDR3 coding DNA: TGTGCCAGCGCTTGGGGGGGAGTGACCACTGAAGCTTTCTTT.

The chain recombines TRBV3-1 with TRBJ1-4; D gene uncertain. The CDR3 is 13 amino acids. V lost 6 bases, J lost 8 bases, and 13 bases lay in between. CDR1 is LGHDT, CDR2 YNNKEL, per germline (reference sequence). CDR3 nucleotides: TGTGCCAGCAGGCCCTCGGGAAGAGAAAAACTGTTTTTT. Protein: CASRPSGREKLFF.

The chain links TRBV20-1 to TRBJ2-7, with TRBD2 identical over 7 bases. CDR3 length: 16 residues. Trimming removed 0 bases from V and 0 bases from J; junction bases left unmatched: 8. Germline-derived CDR1 and CDR2 are DFQATT and SNEGSKA (reference sequence). CDR3 loop: CSARDLRASGSYEQYF. CDR3 DNA sequence: TGCAGTGCTAGAGATCTTCGAGCTAGCGGCTCCTACGAGCAGTACTTC.

The rearrangement joins TRBV4-1 to TRBJ1-4; D unresolved. V lost 3 bases to trimming and J lost 8 bases, with 7 bases between them. This CDR3 has 12 residues. Germline V gene data show CDR1 as MGHRA and CDR2 as YSYEKL. The CDR3 DNA is TGCGCCAGCAGCCACACCCGGGAAAAACTGTTTTTT. Its translation is CASSHTREKLFF.

This clonotype was detected a few times. The chain combines TRBV29-1 with TRBJ1-1; D is unresolved. Trimming took off 7 bases at V and 5 bases at J, with 20 bases between the two ends. The CDR3 is made up of 14 amino acids. CDR1 SQVTM and CDR2 ANQGSEA come from the germline V gene. CDR3 DNA: TGCAGCGCTAGGACCGTTCGGGGAAGAACTGAAGCTTTCTTT. Translating it yields CSARTVRGRTEAFF.

This chain uses TRBV7-8 with TRBJ2-7; no clear D. The CDR3 sequence is 13 residues long. Trimming removed 5 bases at V and 3 bases at J, with 11 bases between. CDR1 is SGHVS, CDR2 FQNEAQ, per germline. CDR3 nucleotide sequence: TGTGCCAGCAGCCTCTCGGCTCTCTACGAGCAGTACTTC. Protein sequence: CASSLSALYEQYF. The variable domain in full, with the rest retrieved from reference TRBV7-8 and TRBJ2-7, is GAGVSQSPRYKVAKRGQDVALRCDPISGHVSLFWYQQALGQGPEFLTYFQNEAQLDKSGLPSDRFFAERPEGSVSTLKIQRTQQEDSAVYLCASSLSALYEQYFGPGTRLTVT.

This clonotype was seen ten or more times. The rearrangement joins TRBV12-3 or TRBV12-4 to TRBJ2-2; possibly TRBD1 for D (6 bases). Trimming stripped 8 bases from V and 6 bases from J, with 16 bases between. The CDR3 is 14 amino acids. CDR3 loop: CASRDGQLPGELFF. The CDR3 DNA reads TGTGCCAGCCGTGACGGACAGTTGCCCGGGGAGCTGTTTTTT.

The V call is TRBV7-2, the J call TRBJ2-7, with a weak D call TRBD2 (6 bases). CDR1 and CDR2 from the germline V gene are SGHTA and FQGNSA. The CDR3 runs to 16 residues. Deletions cut 4 bases from V and 1 base from J, with 17 bases between. Here the CDR3 DNA reads TGTGCCAGCAGCTCCCGGGACTTCCAAGGGTCCTACGAGCAGTACTTC. This sequence encodes CASSSRDFQGSYEQYF.

This clonotype was observed at least ten times. The chain couples TRBV29-1 to TRBJ1-1; D is undetermined. This CDR3 has 11 amino acids. Trimming stripped 4 bases from V and 10 bases from J, with 13 bases between. Germline-derived CDR1 and CDR2 are SQVTM and ANQGSEA. CDR3 amino acids: CSVVSTPGAFF. In DNA form, the CDR3 reads TGCAGCGTTGTTTCGACCCCTGGAGCTTTCTTT.

This clonotype appeared many times. The J gene is TRBJ2-5, the V gene TRBV6-2 or TRBV6-3, with TRBD2 matching over 7 bases. The junction had 4 bases not matched to a gene; V was cut back by 3 bases and J by 0 bases. Germline V gene lookup returns CDR1 MNHEY and CDR2 SVGEGT. The CDR3 totals 15 residues. The CDR3 DNA sequence: TGTGCCAGCAGTTATCTAGCGGAAAACCAAGAGACCCAGTACTTC. Protein sequence: CASSYLAENQETQYF.

This clonotype was picked up a small number of times. The chain carries TRBV9 and TRBJ2-5; D call uncertain. Looked up from germline, CDR1 is SGDLS and CDR2 is YYNGEE. This CDR3 has 15 amino acids. Trimming removed 0 bases at V and 1 base at J, with 10 bases between. The CDR3 bases are TGTGCCAGCAGCGTAGGGGCAGGAGCCCAAGAGACCCAGTACTTC. It is translated as CASSVGAGAQETQYF.

This clonotype appeared a few times. The rearrangement uses TRBV6-1 and TRBJ1-1, with 9 bases lining up with TRBD1. Trimming at V came to 6 bases and at J to 1 base, leaving 3 bases not matched to a gene. There are 14 residues in the CDR3. CDR1 and CDR2 from the germline V gene are MNHNS and SASEGT. The CDR3 reads CASRMDRGNTEAFF. The CDR3 coding sequence is TGTGCCAGCAGGATGGACAGGGGGAACACTGAAGCTTTCTTT.

This chain uses TRBV20-1 with TRBJ2-1, with a weak D call TRBD2 (5 bases). Germline V gives CDR1 DFQATT, CDR2 SNEGSKA (reference sequence). The ends were cut back, 5 bases at V and 10 bases at J, with 15 bases in the middle. This CDR3 is built from 12 residues. For the CDR3, the DNA is TGCAGTGCTGGTAAACTAGACCGGGAGCAGTTCTTC. This codes for CSAGKLDREQFF.